Described below is a single TCR beta chain sequence and its context. What it recognizes is unknown. CDR3 length: 13 residues. Germline-derived CDR1 and CDR2 are MNHNY and SVGAGI (reference sequence). Trimming cost V 6 bases and J 6 bases, with 14 bases left between them. This specimen belongs to a study of cytomegalovirus exposure and HLA in healthy donors. Overall study context: It was reported in a later analysis that the 120 validation repertoires used the same platform as the approximately 670 first-cohort repertoires.

Profiling relied on immunoSEQ multiplex PCR, and the TCRdb table lists in-frame clones only, not all of them. This table holds 120,000 or so clones, approximately 86% found once. Study-wide results and caveats: Rarity characterized most TCR sequences, yet some public TCRs appeared in many donors. Altogether, 164 TCR beta chains were recorded as cytomegalovirus-associated.

This chain connects TRBV6-6 to TRBJ1-2; D not certain. Sequencing was performed on PBMCs. The TCR sequence derives from a young man in good health and CMV-seropositive. In nucleotides, the CDR3 is TGTGCCAGCAGCCTCCCGACAAGGAATGGCTACACCTTC. Protein product: CASSLPTRNGYTF.